This TCR beta chain was identified during a study of TIL therapy for anti-PD-1-resistant metastatic lung cancer. Germline V CDR1 and CDR2: SGHRS, YFSETQ. V gave up 4 bases and J gave up 2 bases; unmatched junction bases: 8. The CDR3 runs to 15 residues. In the case of this clone: The antigen remains unidentified.

Findings and limits, study-wide: Many TIL product clones were absent from baseline tumor, suggesting clonal contraction.

Time point of the sample: pre-treatment sample, taken before nivolumab and TIL therapy. Most excised metastases sampled were pleural nodules or supraclavicular lymph nodes. This was the immunoSEQ v3 assay. Assay: immunoSEQ multiplex PCR; the TCRdb copy retains only in-frame clones and omits some. The table lists approximately 92,000 clones, around 71% of them singletons. Sequences were derived from tumor tissue, sampled at baseline. The clonotype comes from a person aged 25 to 80 with non-small cell lung cancer. The V gene is TRBV5-1, the J gene TRBJ2-5; 7 bases are a match to TRBD1. The CDR3 region has the DNA TGCGCCAGCAGCACAGGGGACATTATTCAAGAGACCCAGTACTTC. Amino acid sequence: CASSTGDIIQETQYF. The full variable domain, its missing parts supplied by reference TRBV5-1 and TRBJ2-5, is KAGVTQTPRYLIKTRGQQVTLSCSPISGHRSVSWYQQTPGQGLQFLFEYFSETQRNKGNFPGRFSGRQFSNSRSEMNVSTLELGDSALYLCASSTGDIIQETQYFGPGTRLLVL.